Detailed here is one T cell receptor (beta chain). The data originate from a study of blood T cell repertoires in COVID-19. Across the study: PBMCs, B-cell-depleted T cells, or T cells provided the cDNA or gDNA that made up the material.

Data came from immunoSEQ multiplex PCR; TCRdb stores just in-frame clones and leaves some out. The sample contains 250,000 or so clones, about four fifths of which appear only once. This CDR3 is 16 amino acids long. The J segment lost 2 bases and the V segment lost 8 bases, leaving 9 bases of the junction unmatched. Germline CDR1 is ENHRY and CDR2 is SYGVKD. This TCR was sampled from a man in his forties or fifties with acute or convalescent COVID-19. V and J are TRBV10-3 and TRBJ1-5; 10 nucleotides agree with TRBD1. The sequencing input was peripheral blood. The CDR3, as DNA: TGTGCCATCGCCGACGGGACAGGGGTGGGCAATCAGCCCCAGCATTTT. Protein: CAIADGTGVGNQPQHF.